This is a list of T cell receptor beta chains from one sample in a study of neurological immune-mediated disorders. TCRdb reprocessed the 5' RACE reads via MiXCR and lists one record per CDR3 protein. Found here are 45,000 to 60,000 distinct CDR3 sequences, about 12% of them singletons; the top ten hold about 10%. The sequenced sample consisted of PBMCs. These receptors originate from a male donor with HTLV-1-associated myelopathy (HAM/TSP). Each CDR3 is given with its conserved first and last residue.

>TRBJ2-7|TRBV5-1
CASSLGTSSYEQYF
>TRBJ2-1|TRBV5-5
CASSNRDRHHREQFF
>TRBJ2-3|TRBV4-2
CASSQDIPGAWGTDTQYF
>TRBJ1-3|TRBV5-1
CASRADGNTIYF
>TRBJ1-2|TRBV28
CASRETDYGYTF
>TRBJ1-1|TRBV28
CASSSHQATEAFF
>TRBJ2-1|TRBV13
CASSLDRVYNEQFF
>TRBJ1-2|TRBV7-2
CASSLGGALRYGYTF
>TRBJ2-2|TRBV5-1
CASSLLRGAGELFF
>TRBJ1-1|TRBV20-1
CSVLDDMNTEAFF
>TRBJ2-7|TRBV4-2
CASSQGAGGNYEQYF
>TRBJ2-2|TRBV7-2
CASRGLGGVGELFF
>TRBJ2-5|TRBV29-1
CSVAAGTGPQDTHYF
>TRBJ2-7|TRBV28
CASSASLDRGYEQYF
>TRBJ2-6|TRBV6-2/TRBV6-3
CASSPTRSGANVLTF
>TRBJ1-2|TRBV5-5
CASSPGANNYGYTF
>TRBJ1-4|TRBV20-1
CSARGTGANEKLFF
>TRBJ1-6|TRBV20-1
CSARAGNRHSPLHF
>TRBJ2-2|TRBV20-1
CSASKSGSPGELFF
>TRBJ2-7|TRBV7-2
CASSLAARVYEQYF
>TRBJ1-4|TRBV3-1
CASSLPLTGVDEKLFF
>TRBJ1-5|TRBV20-1
CSATKDNSNQPQHF
>TRBJ2-2|TRBV5-1
CASSSLGGGNTGELFF
>TRBJ2-3|TRBV5-1
CASSFVSGGQDTQYF
>TRBJ1-4|TRBV5-6
CASRTGVNEKLFF
>TRBJ1-1|TRBV28
CASRAHVNTEAFF
>TRBJ2-1|TRBV6-5
CASSPRQGSEQFF
>TRBJ2-1|TRBV28
CASNNPPRGADEQFF
>TRBJ2-3|TRBV6-2/TRBV6-3
CASSYGRTSGGALDTQYF
>TRBJ2-7|TRBV5-1
CASAPQTGTYEQYF
>TRBJ2-6|TRBV11-2
CASTVSGANVLTF
>TRBJ1-5|TRBV7-6
CASSRGTGGRNQPQHF
>TRBJ2-2|TRBV20-1
CSARRGAGELFF
>TRBJ2-7|TRBV27
CASSFGQYYEQYF
>TRBJ2-3|TRBV6-1
CASSGAGLDTQYF
>TRBJ1-2|TRBV12-3/TRBV12-4
CASNSNLGHYGYTF
>TRBJ1-5|TRBV12-3/TRBV12-4
CASRATYRGRNQPQHF
>TRBJ1-5|TRBV7-2
CASSSKYSNQPQHF
>TRBJ1-1|TRBV5-5
CASSLVWATGTEAFF
>TRBJ1-5|TRBV6-1
CASSRDTYQPQHF
>TRBJ2-1|TRBV4-1
CASSQDPGGASEQFF
>TRBJ1-6|TRBV4-3
CASSQAPGPNSPLHF
>TRBJ2-7|TRBV5-1
CASSLGQTVTMEAQYF
>TRBJ2-1|TRBV7-2
CASSSTPRSYNEQFF
>TRBJ2-7|TRBV20-1
CSASGGSYEQYF
>TRBJ2-2|TRBV19
CASTREQGNGELFF
>TRBJ2-7|TRBV5-1
CASSLQGSDYEQYF
>TRBJ2-5|TRBV5-1
CASSSGQGPLETQYF